This T cell receptor (beta chain) was identified during a study of T-cell reconstitution after alpha-beta-depleted transplantation in children. With V trimmed by 7 bases and J by 6 bases, 9 bases remained unmatched. The CDR3 consists of 13 residues. Looked up from germline, CDR1 is SQVTM and CDR2 is ANQGSEA. Preparation of the TCRbeta library was carried out with unique molecular identifiers. TCRdb analysed the PCR reads with MiXCR anew, one entry per CDR3 protein. The table records some 310,000 distinct CDR3 sequences, approximately 23% of them present only once. The sample in question was PBMCs, mostly from graft donor cells, obtained 180 days after TCRalphabeta/CD19-depleted stem cell transplant. This chain links TRBV29-1 with TRBJ2-7, with 10 nucleotides matching TRBD2. This receptor was taken from a male patient younger than 18 who had a stem cell transplant for acute lymphoblastic leukemia, so the T cells may come from the graft donor. The CDR3 nucleotides are TGCAGCGACGCCGGGACTAGCGACTCCGAGCAGTACTTC. Protein: CSDAGTSDSEQYF.